This TCR beta chain is from a study of blood T cell repertoires in COVID-19. Looking at the study overall: T cells, B-cell-depleted T cells, or PBMCs provided the cDNA or gDNA that served as material.

The table came from immunoSEQ multiplex PCR; TCRdb's copy has only in-frame clones and leaves some out. The sample has about 110,000 clones; more than 80% are singletons. The germline V gene encodes CDR1 SGHRS and CDR2 YFSETQ. The CDR3 covers 13 residues. V gave up 5 bases and J gave up 8 bases, with 14 bases separating them. Sequenced: peripheral blood. The TCR was taken from a woman aged 60-75 years with acute or convalescent COVID-19. This chain joins TRBV5-1 and TRBJ2-1, with D tentatively TRBD1 (5 bases). The CDR3: CASRPRDNHEQFF. In nucleotides, the CDR3 is TGCGCCAGCAGGCCCAGGGATAACCATGAGCAGTTCTTC.